This paragraph reports one T cell receptor beta chain. Its antigen is undetermined. Memory T cells were CD45RO+, naive were CD45RA+, sorted by FACS. This entry belongs to a study of regulatory dendritic cells for organ transplantation. General observations from the study: Memory CD8+ clonal expansion seemed more limited with regulatory than mature dendritic cells. The most alloreactive TCR clonotypes were found in resting memory CD8+ cells.

Here immunoSEQ multiplex PCR was the method, and the copy in TCRdb shows in-frame clones only, minus some. The table lists 29,000 or so clones, nearly 80% of them singletons. Trimming took off 5 bases at V and 6 bases at J, with 8 bases between the two ends. Per germline, CDR1 SGHTA and CDR2 FQGNSA. The CDR3 covers 12 residues. The V call is TRBV7-2, the J call TRBJ2-1; D ambiguous. The TCR originated in a human donor in good health. The sample consisted of memory CD4+ T cells from blood. Subset of the sample: CD45RO+ memory T cells. Written as DNA, the CDR3 is TGTGCCAGCAGCCTTAGATTCAATGAGCAGTTCTTC. Amino acid sequence: CASSLRFNEQFF.